One sample yielded the 20 T cell receptor beta chains listed below, sequenced in a study of cytomegalovirus exposure and HLA in healthy donors. The PCR ran on 60 Vbeta and 13 Jbeta primers. This table comes from immunoSEQ multiplex PCR, and its TCRdb copy is limited to in-frame clones, with some not included. This repertoire shows 100,000 to 150,000 clones, approximately 78% found once; its top ten account for 1.5%. Sequenced: PBMCs. The receptor source for this set is a female donor in good health and CMV-seronegative.

By frequency in the sample, this clone is medium-sized. The V call is TRBV11-3, the J call TRBJ2-3; D might be TRBD2 (6 bases). This CDR3 has 14 amino acids. CDR1 is SGHNT, CDR2 YENEEA, per germline. Deletions cut 5 bases from V and 0 bases from J, with 9 bases between. The CDR3: CASSLEGSTDTQYF. CDR3 bases: TGTGCCAGCAGCCTGGAGGGCAGCACAGATACGCAGTATTTT. Full variable domain (missing parts from reference TRBV11-3 and TRBJ2-3): EAGVVQSPRYKIIEKKQPVAFWCNPISGHNTLYWYLQNLGQGPELLIRYENEEAVDDSQLPKDRFSAERLKGVDSTLKIQPAELGDSAVYLCASSLEGSTDTQYFGPGTRLTVL.

This rearrangement joins TRBV19 to TRBJ1-3; D uncertain. Germline V CDR1 and CDR2: LNHDA, SQIVND (reference sequence). The CDR3 covers 11 residues. V was cut by 10 bases and J by 2 bases, with 6 bases left in between. The CDR3 spells CATAAGNTIYF. The CDR3 DNA reads as TGTGCCACCGCAGCTGGAAACACCATATATTTT.

The J gene is TRBJ2-7, the V gene TRBV6-6, with D possibly being TRBD2 (5 bases). The CDR3 is 14 residues long. Between the trimmed V and J ends, which lost 2 bases and 5 bases, there was a span of 13 bases. Germline V lookup: CDR1 MNHNY, CDR2 SVGAGI (reference sequence). This chain's CDR3 is CASSYITGRDEQYF. CDR3 nucleotides: TGTGCCAGCAGTTACATTACCGGGCGGGACGAGCAGTACTTC.

This clone was observed once. The rearrangement links TRBV5-6 to TRBJ2-1, with TRBD2 matching 8 bases. With 0 bases clipped from V and 8 bases from J, the junction kept 7 bases outside the gene matches. This CDR3 is built from 15 residues. Per germline, CDR1 SGHDT and CDR2 YYEEEE. The CDR3 spells CASSLAGGGSDEQFF. The CDR3 nucleotides read TGTGCCAGCAGCTTGGCGGGAGGGGGGTCGGATGAGCAGTTCTTC.

The chain couples TRBV6-4 to TRBJ2-3; tentatively, D is TRBD1 (6 bases). This CDR3 has 14 amino acids. With 0 bases removed from V and 4 bases from J, the gap between germline ends came to 8 bases. Per germline, CDR1 MRHNA and CDR2 SNTAGT. For the CDR3, the DNA is TGTGCCAGCAGTGACTCGCAGGGGCCAGATACGCAGTATTTT. This codes for CASSDSQGPDTQYF.

The gene calls are TRBV2 and TRBJ1-2; D remains unclear. Germline lookup yields CDR1 SNHLY and CDR2 FYNNEI. The ends were cut back, 8 bases at V and 5 bases at J, with 15 bases in the middle. The CDR3 covers 13 residues. CDR3 sequence reads: CASLTSAVYGYTF. The CDR3 nucleotides read TGTGCCAGCTTGACATCCGCTGTTTATGGCTACACCTTC.

The chain carries TRBV9 and TRBJ1-1, with D possibly being TRBD1 (6 bases). Trimming removed 4 bases at V and 3 bases at J, with 10 bases between. From germline, CDR1 is SGDLS and CDR2 YYNGEE. This CDR3 has 13 residues. CDR3 loop: CASSQDSYTEAFF. CDR3 DNA sequence: TGTGCCAGCAGCCAGGACAGTTACACTGAAGCTTTCTTT.

In the case of this clone: One junction end disagrees with the germline gene, perhaps due to a read error. Other DNA sequences in the sample encode the same CDR3. V and J are TRBV2 and TRBJ1-5; unclear D gene. The CDR3 is 13 residues long. CDR1 and CDR2 from the germline V gene are SNHLY and FYNNEI. Here the CDR3 DNA reads TGCGCCAGCAGTGACATATCGGATCAGCCCCAGCATTTT. Its translation is CASSDISDQPQHF.

This clone was counted between two and nine times. The J gene is TRBJ1-4, the V gene TRBV21-1; the table's D call, TRBD1, has no DNA check behind it. TRBV21-1 is assigned pseudogene status. The CDR3 runs 14 residues. DNA of the CDR3: TGTGCCAGCAGCAAAAGACAGAGTAATGAAAAACTGTTTTTT. This sequence encodes CASSKRQSNEKLFF.

This chain joins TRBV28 and TRBJ2-2; 7 nucleotides align to TRBD1. The CDR3 consists of 18 residues. The germline CDR1 and CDR2 sequences are MDHEN and SYDVKM. V dropped 1 base and J dropped 5; count of bases not matched to a gene: 13. CDR3 sequence reads: CASSLLALEQGSTGELFF. The CDR3 nucleotides are TGTGCCAGCAGTTTATTAGCCCTCGAACAGGGGAGTACCGGGGAGCTGTTTTTT.

This clone has only a few counts. The gene calls are TRBV27 and TRBJ2-7; 10 bases are a match to TRBD2. CDR1 and CDR2 from the germline V gene are MNHEY and SMNVEV (reference sequence). V was clipped by 3 bases and J by 3 bases; unmatched bases: 5. The CDR3 covers 15 residues. The CDR3 reads CASSFRLAGGYEQYF. The DNA for the CDR3 is TGTGCCAGCAGTTTCCGACTAGCGGGTGGCTACGAGCAGTACTTC.

The V call is TRBV11-2, the J call TRBJ2-1; D perhaps matches TRBD2 (5 bases). Germline lookup yields CDR1 SGHAT and CDR2 FQNNGV. The CDR3 loop spans 11 amino acids. V lost 1 base and J lost 10, with 5 bases in between. The chain's CDR3 is CASSLAGEQFF. The CDR3 DNA reads as TGTGCCAGCAGCTTAGCGGGGGAGCAGTTCTTC.

V usage is TRBV7-9 and J usage is TRBJ2-7, with D possibly TRBD1 on 6 matching bases. V was shortened by 0 bases and J by 6 bases, with 15 bases between the two germline ends. The CDR3 extends over 15 amino acids. Per the germline V gene, CDR1 is SEHNR and CDR2 is FQNEAQ (reference sequence). The CDR3 spells CASSLAYTGTGEQYF. In DNA form, the CDR3 reads TGTGCCAGCAGCTTAGCGTATACAGGGACGGGCGAGCAGTACTTC.

The rearrangement joins TRBV7-6 to TRBJ1-3, with a possible D match to TRBD1 (5 bases). Looked up from germline, CDR1 is SGHVS and CDR2 is FNYEAQ. Trimming cost V 0 bases and J 4 bases, with 13 bases left between them. The CDR3 length is 16 residues. CDR3 protein: CASSLAWDGRGNTIYF. The CDR3 nucleotides read TGTGCCAGCAGCTTAGCATGGGACGGGAGGGGAAACACCATATATTTT.

The J gene is TRBJ2-7, the V gene TRBV4-1; perhaps TRBD2 as D (6 bases). V was cut by 1 base and J by 3 bases, with 10 bases left in between. The CDR3 consists of 14 residues. Germline assignment: CDR1 MGHRA and CDR2 YSYEKL. CDR3 nucleotide sequence: TGCGCCAGCAGCCAAGCTGTTAGCGGCTACGAGCAGTACTTC. It encodes CASSQAVSGYEQYF.

The chain couples TRBV5-6 to TRBJ2-7; TRBD2 matches at 7 bases. The CDR3 extends over 12 amino acids. The trim removed 7 bases at V and 6 bases at J, leaving 7 bases unmatched. CDR1 is SGHDT and CDR2 is YYEEEE in the germline V gene. CDR3 sequence: CASAGVGGEQYF. CDR3 in DNA: TGTGCCAGCGCGGGGGTAGGAGGCGAGCAGTACTTC. The whole variable domain, remainder taken from reference TRBV5-6 and TRBJ2-7, is DAGVTQSPTHLIKTRGQQVTLRCSPKSGHDTVSWYQQALGQGPQFIFQYYEEEERQRGNFPDRFSGHQFPNYSSELNVNALLLGDSALYLCASAGVGGEQYFGPGTRLTVT.

The chain recombines TRBV2 with TRBJ2-7, with D possibly being TRBD1 (5 bases). V lost 4 bases and J lost 0, with 13 bases in between. CDR1 SNHLY and CDR2 FYNNEI come from the germline V gene. This CDR3 has 15 amino acids. CDR3 nucleotide sequence: TGTGCCAGCAGTGTAGGGGCGGAGAGCTCCTACGAGCAGTACTTC. Translating it yields CASSVGAESSYEQYF.

The V call is TRBV2, the J call TRBJ2-7; a weak D match, TRBD1 (6 bases). There are 13 residues in the CDR3. The V gene lost 4 bases and the J gene lost 5 bases, with 12 bases spanning the gap. Germline CDR1 reads SNHLY; CDR2 reads FYNNEI. The CDR3 spells CASSVNRANEQYF. The CDR3 DNA reads TGTGCCAGCAGTGTTAACAGGGCCAACGAGCAGTACTTC.

There are a few counts of this clone. This rearrangement joins TRBV2 to TRBJ2-6; D is possibly TRBD2 (6 bases). V gave up 2 bases and J gave up 0 bases, with 17 bases separating them. Germline V CDR1 and CDR2: SNHLY, FYNNEI. This CDR3 is 19 amino acids long. For the CDR3, the DNA is TGTGCCAGCAGTGAAAATCGAGGCGGGGCTCTCTCTGGGGCCAACGTCCTGACTTTC. It yields the protein CASSENRGGALSGANVLTF.

The chain is built from TRBV9 and TRBJ2-2; D is unclear. V was trimmed by 4 bases and J by 7 bases, leaving 8 bases between them. The germline CDR1 and CDR2 sequences are SGDLS and YYNGEE. The length of the CDR3 is 12 residues. CDR3 nucleotides: TGTGCCAGCAGCCTCTGGAGCGGGGAGCTGTTTTTT. It yields the protein CASSLWSGELFF.